This T cell receptor (beta chain) was recovered during a study of shared clonotypes between healthy human individuals. This CDR3 is 14 amino acids long. Germline V gene sequence: CDR1 SGHNT, CDR2 YYREEE (reference sequence). The V and J ends lost 4 bases and 4 bases respectively, with 14 bases between them. Positively selected for CCR7, the CD45RO-negative cells used as naive CD8 cells excluded terminally differentiated effector memory CD45RA+ cells. The donors were all Caucasian adults (living in Nashville, Tennessee). The assay was carried out at the deep level. The assay was immunoSEQ multiplex PCR, and TCRdb's table has in-frame clones only and misses some. The sample holds about 2 million clones; just under 95% are singletons and the top ten take approximately 1%.

The chain employs TRBV5-4 and TRBJ2-5, with D possibly being TRBD1 (5 bases). What was sequenced was naive CD8+ T cells sorted from blood. This TCR came from a man aged 18 to 35 in good health. CDR3 nucleotides: TGTGCCAGCAGCGCAGGGATCCTGAGAGAGACCCAGTACTTC. Its protein product is CASSAGILRETQYF.